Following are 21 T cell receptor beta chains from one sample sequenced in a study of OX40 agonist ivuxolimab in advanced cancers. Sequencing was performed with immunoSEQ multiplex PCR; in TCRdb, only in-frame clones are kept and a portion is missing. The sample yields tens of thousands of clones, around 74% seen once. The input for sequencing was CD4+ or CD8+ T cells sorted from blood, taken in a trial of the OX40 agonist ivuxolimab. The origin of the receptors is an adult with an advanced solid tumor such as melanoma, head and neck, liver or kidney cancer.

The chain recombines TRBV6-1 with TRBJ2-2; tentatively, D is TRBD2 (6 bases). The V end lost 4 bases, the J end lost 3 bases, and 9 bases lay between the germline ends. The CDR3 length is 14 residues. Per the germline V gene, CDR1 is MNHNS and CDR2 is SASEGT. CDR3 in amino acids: CASSGRVYTGELFF. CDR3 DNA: TGTGCCAGCAGTGGGAGGGTCTACACCGGGGAGCTGTTTTTT.

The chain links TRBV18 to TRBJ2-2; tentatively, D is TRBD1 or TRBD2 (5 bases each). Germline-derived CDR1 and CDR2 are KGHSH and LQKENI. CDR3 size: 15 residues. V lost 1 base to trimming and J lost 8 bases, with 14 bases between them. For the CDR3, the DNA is TGTGCCAGCTCACCACAAGAAGGGACCCTGGGGGAGCTGTTTTTT. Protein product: CASSPQEGTLGELFF.

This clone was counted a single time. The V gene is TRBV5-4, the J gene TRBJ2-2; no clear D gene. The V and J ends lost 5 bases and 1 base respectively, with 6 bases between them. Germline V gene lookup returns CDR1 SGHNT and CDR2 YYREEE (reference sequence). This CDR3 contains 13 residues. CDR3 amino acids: CASSSQNTGELFF. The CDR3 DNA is TGTGCCAGCAGTTCACAGAACACCGGGGAGCTGTTTTTT.

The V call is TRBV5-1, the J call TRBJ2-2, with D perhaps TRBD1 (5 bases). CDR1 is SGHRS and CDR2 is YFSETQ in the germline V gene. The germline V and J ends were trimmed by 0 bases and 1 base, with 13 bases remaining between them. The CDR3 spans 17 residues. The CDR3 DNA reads TGCGCCAGCAGCTTGGCCACAGGCGCCCTGAACACCGGGGAGCTGTTTTTT. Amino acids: CASSLATGALNTGELFF.

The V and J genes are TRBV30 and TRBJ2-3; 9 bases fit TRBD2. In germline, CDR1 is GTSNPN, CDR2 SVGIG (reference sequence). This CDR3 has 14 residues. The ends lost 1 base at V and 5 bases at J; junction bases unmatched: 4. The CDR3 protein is CAWSGGLAQDTQYF. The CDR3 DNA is TGTGCCTGGAGTGGGGGACTAGCCCAAGATACGCAGTATTTT.

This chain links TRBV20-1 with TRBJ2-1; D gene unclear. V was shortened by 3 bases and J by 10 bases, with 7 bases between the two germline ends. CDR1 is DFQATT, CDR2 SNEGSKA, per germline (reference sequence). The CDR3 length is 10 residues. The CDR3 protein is CSASPNEQFF. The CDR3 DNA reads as TGCAGTGCTAGCCCCAACGAGCAGTTCTTC.

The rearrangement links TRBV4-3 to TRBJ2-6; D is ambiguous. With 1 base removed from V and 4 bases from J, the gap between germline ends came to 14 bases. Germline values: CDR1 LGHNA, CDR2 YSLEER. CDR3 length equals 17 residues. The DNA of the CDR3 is TGCGCCAGCAGCCAAGCCACAGACTCCGCCGGGGCCAACGTCCTGACTTTC. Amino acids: CASSQATDSAGANVLTF.

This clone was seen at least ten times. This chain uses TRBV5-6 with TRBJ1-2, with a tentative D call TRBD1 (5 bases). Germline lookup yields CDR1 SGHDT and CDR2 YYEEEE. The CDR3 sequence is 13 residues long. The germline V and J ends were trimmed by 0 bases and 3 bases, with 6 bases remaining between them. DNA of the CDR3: TGTGCCAGCAGCTTGGACAGGCACTATGGCTACACCTTC. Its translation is CASSLDRHYGYTF. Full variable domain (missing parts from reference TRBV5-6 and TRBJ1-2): DAGVTQSPTHLIKTRGQQVTLRCSPKSGHDTVSWYQQALGQGPQFIFQYYEEEERQRGNFPDRFSGHQFPNYSSELNVNALLLGDSALYLCASSLDRHYGYTFGSGTRLTVV.

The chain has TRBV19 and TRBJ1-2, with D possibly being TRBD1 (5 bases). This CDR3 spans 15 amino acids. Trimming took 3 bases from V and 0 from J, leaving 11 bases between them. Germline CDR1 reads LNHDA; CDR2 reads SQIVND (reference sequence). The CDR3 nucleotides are TGTGCCAGTAGTATCGGGGGAATTCCTAACTATGGCTACACCTTC. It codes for CASSIGGIPNYGYTF.

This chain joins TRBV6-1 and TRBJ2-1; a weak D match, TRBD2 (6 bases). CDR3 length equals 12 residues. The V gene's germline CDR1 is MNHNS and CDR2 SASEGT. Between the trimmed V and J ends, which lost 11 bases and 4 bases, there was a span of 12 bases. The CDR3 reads CAGGSGYNEQFF. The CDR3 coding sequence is TGTGCCGGGGGGAGCGGTTACAATGAGCAGTTCTTC.

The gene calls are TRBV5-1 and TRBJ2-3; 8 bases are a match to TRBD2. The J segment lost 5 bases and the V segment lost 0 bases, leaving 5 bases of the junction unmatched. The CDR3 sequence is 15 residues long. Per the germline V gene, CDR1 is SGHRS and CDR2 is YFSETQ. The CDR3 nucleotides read TGCGCCAGCAGCTTGGGATCCAGCGGGAGAGATACGCAGTATTTT. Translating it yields CASSLGSSGRDTQYF.

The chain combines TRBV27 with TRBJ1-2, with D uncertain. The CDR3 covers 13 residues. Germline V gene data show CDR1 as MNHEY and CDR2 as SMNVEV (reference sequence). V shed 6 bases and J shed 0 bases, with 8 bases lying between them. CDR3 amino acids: CASSLRPNYGYTF. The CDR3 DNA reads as TGTGCCAGCAGCCTCAGACCTAACTATGGCTACACCTTC.

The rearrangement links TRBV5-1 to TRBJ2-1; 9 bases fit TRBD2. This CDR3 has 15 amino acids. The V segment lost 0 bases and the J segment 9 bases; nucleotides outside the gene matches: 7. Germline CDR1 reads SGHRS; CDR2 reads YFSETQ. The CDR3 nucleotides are TGCGCCAGCAGCTTGGACGGGACTAGCACGGTTGAGCAGTTCTTC. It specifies CASSLDGTSTVEQFF.

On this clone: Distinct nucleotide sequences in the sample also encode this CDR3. The CDR3 sequence: CASSQDFGGGAGDTQYF. The CDR3 bases are TGCGCCAGCAGCCAAGATTTCGGCGGGGGGGCCGGCGATACGCAGTATTTT. This chain joins TRBV4-1 and TRBJ2-3; TRBD2 matches at 9 bases. The CDR3 is made up of 17 amino acids. J was trimmed by 6 bases and V by 0 bases; bases with no gene match: 10. Per the germline V gene, CDR1 is MGHRA and CDR2 is YSYEKL.

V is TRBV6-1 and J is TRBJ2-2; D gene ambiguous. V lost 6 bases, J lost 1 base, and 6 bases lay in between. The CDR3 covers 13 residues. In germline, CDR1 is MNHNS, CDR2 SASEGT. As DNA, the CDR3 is TGTGCCAGCAGAAGCCTGAACACCGGGGAGCTGTTTTTT. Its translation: CASRSLNTGELFF.

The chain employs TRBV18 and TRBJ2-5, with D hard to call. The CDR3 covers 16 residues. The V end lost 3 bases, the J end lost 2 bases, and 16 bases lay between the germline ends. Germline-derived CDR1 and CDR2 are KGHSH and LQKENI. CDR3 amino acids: CASSPYPTLRQETQYF. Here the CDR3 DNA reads TGTGCCAGCTCACCCTACCCCACCCTCCGACAAGAGACCCAGTACTTC.

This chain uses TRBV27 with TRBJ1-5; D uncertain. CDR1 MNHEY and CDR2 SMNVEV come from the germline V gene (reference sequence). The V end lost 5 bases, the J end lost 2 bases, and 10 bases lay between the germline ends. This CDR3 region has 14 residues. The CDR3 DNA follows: TGTGCCAGCAGTAGAGGAGGAGGCAATCAGCCCCAGCATTTT. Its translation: CASSRGGGNQPQHF.

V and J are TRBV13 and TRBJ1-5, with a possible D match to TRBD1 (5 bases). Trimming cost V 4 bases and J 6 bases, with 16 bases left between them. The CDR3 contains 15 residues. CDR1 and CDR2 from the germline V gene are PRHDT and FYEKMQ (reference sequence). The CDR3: CASSSSLEGRQPQHF. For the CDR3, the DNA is TGTGCCAGCAGCTCCTCCCTAGAGGGGCGTCAGCCCCAGCATTTT.

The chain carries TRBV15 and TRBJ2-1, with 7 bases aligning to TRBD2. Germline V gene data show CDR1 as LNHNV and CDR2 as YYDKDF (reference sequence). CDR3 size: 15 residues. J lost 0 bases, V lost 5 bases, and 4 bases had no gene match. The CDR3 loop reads CATSGRGYSYNEQFF. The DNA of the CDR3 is TGTGCCACCAGCGGGAGGGGATACTCCTACAATGAGCAGTTCTTC.

The CDR3 spells CASSAPTVGDTEAFF. The CDR3 bases are TGTGCCAGCAGCGCCCCGACAGTTGGGGACACTGAAGCTTTCTTT. J is TRBJ1-1 and V is TRBV9; D might be TRBD1 (5 bases). V was cut by 3 bases and J by 3 bases, with 15 bases left in between. Germline loops: CDR1 SGDLS, CDR2 YYNGEE. CDR3 size: 15 residues.

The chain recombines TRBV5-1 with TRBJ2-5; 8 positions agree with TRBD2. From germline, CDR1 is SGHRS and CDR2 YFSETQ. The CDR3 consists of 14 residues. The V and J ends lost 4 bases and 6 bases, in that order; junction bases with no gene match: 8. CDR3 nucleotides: TGCGCCAGCAGCCTCCCGGGGGGGACAAAGACCCAGTACTTC. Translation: CASSLPGGTKTQYF.